The 3 T cell receptor beta chains below all came from one sample that was sequenced in a study of blood T cell repertoires in COVID-19. Sequencing was performed with immunoSEQ multiplex PCR; in TCRdb, only in-frame clones are kept and a portion is missing. The sample has roughly 50,000 clones, about nine tenths seen once. Sample: peripheral blood. Source of these receptors: a man between 65 and 85 years old with acute or convalescent COVID-19.

The J gene is TRBJ1-6, the V gene TRBV14; the D is unclear. Germline V gene sequence: CDR1 SGHDN, CDR2 FVKESK. The CDR3 is 16 amino acids. Trimming removed 2 bases at V and 3 bases at J, with 11 bases between. CDR3 nucleotide sequence: TGTGCCAGCAGCCAAAGTACGGGATACTATAATTCACCCCTCCACTTT. It specifies CASSQSTGYYNSPLHF.

V usage is TRBV9 and J usage is TRBJ2-5, with TRBD2 matching 8 bases. CDR3 length equals 14 residues. The V and J ends lost 2 bases and 1 base, in that order; junction bases with no gene match: 1. Germline-derived CDR1 and CDR2 are SGDLS and YYNGEE. CDR3 sequence: CASSVGGAQETQYF. The CDR3 region has the DNA TGTGCCAGCAGCGTCGGGGGGGCCCAAGAGACCCAGTACTTC.

This clone showed up just once. The V gene is TRBV9, the J gene TRBJ2-1, with 11 bases identical to TRBD2. Germline lookup yields CDR1 SGDLS and CDR2 YYNGEE. There are 17 residues in the CDR3. J was trimmed by 1 base and V by 0 bases; bases with no gene match: 3. The CDR3 sequence: CASSVGPSGGSYNEQFF. The CDR3 bases are TGTGCCAGCAGCGTAGGTCCTAGCGGGGGGTCCTACAATGAGCAGTTCTTC.